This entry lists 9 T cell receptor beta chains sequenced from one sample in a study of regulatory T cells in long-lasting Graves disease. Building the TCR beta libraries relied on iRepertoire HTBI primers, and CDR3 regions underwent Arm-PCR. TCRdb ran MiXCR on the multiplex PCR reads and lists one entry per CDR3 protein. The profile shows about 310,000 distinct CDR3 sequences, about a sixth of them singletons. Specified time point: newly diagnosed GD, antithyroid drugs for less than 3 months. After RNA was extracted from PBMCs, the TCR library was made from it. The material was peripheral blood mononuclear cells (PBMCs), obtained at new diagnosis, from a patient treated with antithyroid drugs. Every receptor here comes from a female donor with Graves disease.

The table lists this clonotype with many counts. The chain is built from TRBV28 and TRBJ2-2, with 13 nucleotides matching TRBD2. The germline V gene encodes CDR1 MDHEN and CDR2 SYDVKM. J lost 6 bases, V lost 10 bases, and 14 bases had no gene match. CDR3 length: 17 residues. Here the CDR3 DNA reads TGTGCCACCACCCCAGTGGGGGGACTAGCGGGATCCGGGGAGCTGTTTTTT. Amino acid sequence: CATTPVGGLAGSGELFF.

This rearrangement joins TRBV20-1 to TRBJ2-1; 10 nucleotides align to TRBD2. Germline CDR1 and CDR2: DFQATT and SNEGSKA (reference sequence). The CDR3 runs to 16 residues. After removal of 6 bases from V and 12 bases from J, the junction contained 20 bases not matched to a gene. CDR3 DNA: TGCAGTGCCCTCTCGCGGGACATTCTAGCGGGAGTCGTGCAGTTCTTC. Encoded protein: CSALSRDILAGVVQFF.

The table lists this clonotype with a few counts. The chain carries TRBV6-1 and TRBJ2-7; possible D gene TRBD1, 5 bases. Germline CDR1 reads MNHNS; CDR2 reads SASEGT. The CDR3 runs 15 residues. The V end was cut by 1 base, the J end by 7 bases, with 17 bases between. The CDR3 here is CASSEEDRQGWEQYF. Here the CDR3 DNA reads TGTGCCAGCAGTGAAGAGGATAGGCAGGGTTGGGAGCAGTACTTC.

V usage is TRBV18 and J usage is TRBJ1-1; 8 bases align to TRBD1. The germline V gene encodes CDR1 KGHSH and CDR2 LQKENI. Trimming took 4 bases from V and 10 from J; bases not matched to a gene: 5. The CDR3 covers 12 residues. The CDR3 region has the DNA TGTGCCAGCTCACTCGACAGGGGCGCAGCTTTCTTT. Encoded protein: CASSLDRGAAFF.

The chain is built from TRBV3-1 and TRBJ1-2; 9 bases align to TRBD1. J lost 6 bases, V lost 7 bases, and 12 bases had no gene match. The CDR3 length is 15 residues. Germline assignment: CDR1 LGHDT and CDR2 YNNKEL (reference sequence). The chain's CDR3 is CASTLTLGQGHGYTF. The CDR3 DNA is TGTGCCAGCACCCTAACTCTGGGACAGGGCCATGGCTACACCTTC.

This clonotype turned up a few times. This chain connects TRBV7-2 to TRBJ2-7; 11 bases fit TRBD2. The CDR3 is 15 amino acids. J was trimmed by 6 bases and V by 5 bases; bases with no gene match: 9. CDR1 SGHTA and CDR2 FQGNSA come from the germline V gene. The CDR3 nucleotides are TGTGCCAGCAGCCCACTAGCGGGAGTCCGAAGCGAGCAGTACTTC. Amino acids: CASSPLAGVRSEQYF. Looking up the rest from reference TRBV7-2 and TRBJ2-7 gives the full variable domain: GAGVSQSPSNKVTEKGKDVELRCDPISGHTALYWYRQSLGQGLEFLIYFQGNSAPDKSGLPSDRFSAERTGGSVSTLTIQRTQQEDSAVYLCASSPLAGVRSEQYFGPGTRLTVT.

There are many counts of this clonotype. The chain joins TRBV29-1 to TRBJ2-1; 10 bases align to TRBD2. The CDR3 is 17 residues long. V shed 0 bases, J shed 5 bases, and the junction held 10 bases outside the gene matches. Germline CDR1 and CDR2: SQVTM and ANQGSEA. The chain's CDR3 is CSVEDWSRTSGNNEQFF. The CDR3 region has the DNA TGCAGCGTTGAAGATTGGTCTAGGACTAGCGGTAACAATGAGCAGTTCTTC.

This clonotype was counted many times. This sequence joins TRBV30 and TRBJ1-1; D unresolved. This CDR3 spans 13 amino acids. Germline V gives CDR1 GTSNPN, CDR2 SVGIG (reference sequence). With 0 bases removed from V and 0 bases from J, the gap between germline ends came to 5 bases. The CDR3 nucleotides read TGTGCCTGGAGTGTATACCTGAACACTGAAGCTTTCTTT. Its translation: CAWSVYLNTEAFF.

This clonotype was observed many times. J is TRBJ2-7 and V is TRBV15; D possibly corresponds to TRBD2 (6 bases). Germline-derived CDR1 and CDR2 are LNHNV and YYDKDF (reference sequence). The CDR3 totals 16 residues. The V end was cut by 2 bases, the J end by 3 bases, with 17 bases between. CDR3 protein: CATSRNRDSSRYEQYF. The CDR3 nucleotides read TGTGCCACCAGCAGAAACCGGGACTCTTCGCGCTACGAGCAGTACTTC. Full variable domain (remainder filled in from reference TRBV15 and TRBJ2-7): DAMVIQNPRYQVTQFGKPVTLSCSQTLNHNVMYWYQQKSSQAPKLLFHYYDKDFNNEADTPDNFQSRRPNTSFCFLDIRSPGLGDTAMYLCATSRNRDSSRYEQYFGPGTRLTVT.